Listed below are T cell receptor beta chains from one sample, sequenced in a study of blood T cell repertoires in COVID-19. Sequencing was performed with immunoSEQ multiplex PCR; in TCRdb, only in-frame clones are kept and a portion is missing. Of 90,000 to 130,000 clones in the sample, 72% were seen once. The sequencing sample was made of peripheral blood. The receptors come from a woman aged 60 to 75 with acute or convalescent COVID-19. Each CDR3 is given with its conserved first and last residue. The D gene is left open where the match is weak. Where a row states a size, it is once, few, many or the class of an expanded clone; other rows omit it.

TRBD1	NA	TRBV27	TRBJ1-6	TGTGCCAGCAGAACCACAGGGGATGTCTCACCCCTCCACTTT	CASRTTGDVSPLHF
NA	NA	TRBV5-5	TRBJ1-1	TGTGCCAGCAGCACCCGACAGATGAACACTGAAGCTTTCTTT	CASSTRQMNTEAFF
TRBD2	NA	TRBV28	TRBJ2-7	TGTGCCAGCAGCCGGCCCTTTAGTAGCGGGGGGAAGGAGTACTTC	CASSRPFSSGGKEYF
NA	many	TRBV11-2	TRBJ1-5	TGTGCCAGCAGCTTACAGGTTAGCAATCAGCCCCAGCATTTT	CASSLQVSNQPQHF
TRBD2	NA	TRBV2	TRBJ2-3	TGTGCCAGCAGTGAAAGCGGGGGGGCATATACGCAGTATTTT	CASSESGGAYTQYF
NA	NA	TRBV5-1	TRBJ1-1	TGCGCCAGCAGCCCCGGACAGACGAACACTGAAGCTTTCTTT	CASSPGQTNTEAFF
TRBD1	once	TRBV3-1/TRBV3-2	TRBJ1-2	TGTGCCAGCAGCTCGGGACAGGGGGGCTATGGCTACACCTTC	CASSSGQGGYGYTF
TRBD1	NA	TRBV4-1	TRBJ1-4	TGCGCCAGCAGCCAGGGGACAGGGGGCTACGAAAAACTGTTTTTT	CASSQGTGGYEKLFF
NA	few	TRBV10-3	TRBJ2-2	TGTGCCATCGGGCCCCGGACAGCCTCGAACACCGGGGAGCTGTTTTTT	CAIGPRTASNTGELFF
TRBD1	NA	TRBV19	TRBJ1-2	TGTGCCAGTAGTCGTGGGACAGGGAACTATGGCTACACCTTC	CASSRGTGNYGYTF
TRBD1	NA	TRBV6-2/TRBV6-3	TRBJ2-7	TGTGCCAGCAGTCAAGACAGGGTAGCCCACGAGCAGTACTTC	CASSQDRVAHEQYF
NA	NA	TRBV11-2	TRBJ1-1	TGTGCCAGCCGCCCGGGATTTATGAACACTGAAGCTTTCTTT	CASRPGFMNTEAFF
TRBD1	few	TRBV6-5	TRBJ1-5	TGTGCCAGCAGAACTAAGACAGGGTCAAATCAGCCCCAGCATTTT	CASRTKTGSNQPQHF
NA	few	TRBV19	TRBJ1-2	TGTGCCAGTAGTACCGACAGGAACTATGGCTACACCTTC	CASSTDRNYGYTF
TRBD1	NA	TRBV3-1/TRBV3-2	TRBJ1-5	TGTGCCAGCAGCCTGGGACAGGGTAATCAGCCCCAGCATTTT	CASSLGQGNQPQHF
TRBD1	once	TRBV28	TRBJ1-1	TGTGCCAGCAGTTTTGGGAGCAGGGGGCTGAACACTGAAGCTTTCTTT	CASSFGSRGLNTEAFF
NA	few	TRBV4-1	TRBJ2-1	TGCGCCAGCAGCCAAGGATGGTCGGGCAATGAGCAGTTCTTC	CASSQGWSGNEQFF
TRBD1	once	TRBV6-5	TRBJ1-4	TGTGCCAGCAGTCTCCAGGGACAGGGGAATGAAAAACTGTTTTTT	CASSLQGQGNEKLFF
NA	NA	TRBV18	TRBJ2-7	TGTGCCAGCTCACTGGGACACCAAAACTCCTACGAGCAGTACTTC	CASSLGHQNSYEQYF
NA	once	TRBV7-9	TRBJ1-1	TGTGCCAGCAGCAAGACAGGAGATACTGAAGCTTTCTTT	CASSKTGDTEAFF